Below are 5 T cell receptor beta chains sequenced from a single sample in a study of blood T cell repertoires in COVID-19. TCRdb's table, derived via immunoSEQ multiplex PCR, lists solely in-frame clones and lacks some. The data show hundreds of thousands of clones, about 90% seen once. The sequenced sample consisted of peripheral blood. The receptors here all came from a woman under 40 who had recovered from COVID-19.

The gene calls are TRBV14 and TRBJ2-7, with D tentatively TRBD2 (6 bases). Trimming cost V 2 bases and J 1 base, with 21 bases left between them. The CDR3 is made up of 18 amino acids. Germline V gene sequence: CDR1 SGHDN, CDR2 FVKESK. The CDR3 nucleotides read TGTGCCAGCAGCCAATTAATGGAGGGACTCGACGGATCCTACGAGCAGTACTTC. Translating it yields CASSQLMEGLDGSYEQYF.

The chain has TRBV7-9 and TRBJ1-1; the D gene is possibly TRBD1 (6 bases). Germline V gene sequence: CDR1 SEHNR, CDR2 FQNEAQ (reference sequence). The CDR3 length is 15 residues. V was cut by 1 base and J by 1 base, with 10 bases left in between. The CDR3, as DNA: TGTGCCAGCAGCTTAGGGGACATAAGGAACACTGAAGCTTTCTTT. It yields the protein CASSLGDIRNTEAFF.

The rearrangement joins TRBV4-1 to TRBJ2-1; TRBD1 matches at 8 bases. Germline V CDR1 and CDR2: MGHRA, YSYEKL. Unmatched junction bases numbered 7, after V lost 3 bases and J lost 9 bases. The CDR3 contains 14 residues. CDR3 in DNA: TGCGCCAGCAGCCATTCCCAGGGGGCCGGTGAGCAGTTCTTC. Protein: CASSHSQGAGEQFF.

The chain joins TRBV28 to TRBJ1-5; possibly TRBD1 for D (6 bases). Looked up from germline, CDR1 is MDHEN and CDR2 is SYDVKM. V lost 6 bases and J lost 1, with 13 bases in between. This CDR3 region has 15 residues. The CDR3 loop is CASRLRGASNQPQHF. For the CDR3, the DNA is TGTGCCAGCAGGTTACGGGGGGCGAGCAATCAGCCCCAGCATTTT. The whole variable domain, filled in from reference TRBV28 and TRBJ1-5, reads DVKVTQSSRYLVKRTGEKVFLECVQDMDHENMFWYRQDPGLGLRLIYFSYDVKMKEKGDIPEGYSVSREKKERFSLILESASTNQTSMYLCASRLRGASNQPQHFGDGTRLSIL.

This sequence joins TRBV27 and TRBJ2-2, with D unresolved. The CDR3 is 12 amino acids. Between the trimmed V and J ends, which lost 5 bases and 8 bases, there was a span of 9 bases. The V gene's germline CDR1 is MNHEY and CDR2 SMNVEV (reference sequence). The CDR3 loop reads CASSPLGGELFF. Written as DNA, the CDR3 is TGTGCCAGCAGTCCCCTAGGAGGGGAGCTGTTTTTT.